This T cell receptor (beta chain) was recorded in a study of immune characterization of retroperitoneal liposarcoma. MiXCR, applied by TCRdb to the PCR reads, yields one record per CDR3 protein. The repertoire includes under 6,500 distinct CDR3 sequences, approximately 33% of them detected once, and approximately 26% sits in the top ten. CDR3 length equals 15 residues. Germline V CDR1 and CDR2: MNHNY, SVGAGI (reference sequence). With 0 bases removed from V and 7 bases from J, the gap between germline ends came to 13 bases. This clonotype showed up just once. The sequenced material came from tumor tissue. The genes are TRBV6-6 and TRBJ2-1; weak D call: TRBD2 (6 bases). This TCR was sampled from a female donor with retroperitoneal liposarcoma. CDR3 DNA sequence: TGTGCCAGCAGTTACTCTGGAGGGAGTAGGAATGAGCAGTTCTTC. The encoded protein is CASSYSGGSRNEQFF.